The next 10 T cell receptor beta chains were all read from a single sample in a study of shared clonotypes between healthy human individuals. The data were produced by immunoSEQ multiplex PCR, yet TCRdb's version contains in-frame clones alone and is incomplete. This table holds about 560,000 clones, about 80% found once. The sample taken for sequencing was PBMCs. The receptors were sampled from a woman aged 35 to 49 in good health. Some clones in this sample may be carry-over from other donors' samples.

The genes are TRBV28 and TRBJ1-2; maybe TRBD1 (6 bases). The CDR3 has 14 amino acids. The germline V gene has CDR1 MDHEN and CDR2 SYDVKM. The V end lost 6 bases, the J end lost 8 bases, and 19 bases lay between the germline ends. Here the CDR3 reads CASRSSWGARGYTF. The CDR3 nucleotides are TGTGCCAGCAGGTCCTCCTGGGGGGCGCGAGGCTACACCTTC.

V usage is TRBV10-3 and J usage is TRBJ1-1, with 7 bases lining up with TRBD1. The CDR3 covers 14 residues. Germline lookup yields CDR1 ENHRY and CDR2 SYGVKD. Germline trimming cut 10 bases from V and 0 bases from J; bases unmatched to any gene: 8. The CDR3 loop is CATTDRPLNTEAFF. The CDR3 DNA sequence: TGTGCCACAACGGACAGGCCCTTGAACACTGAAGCTTTCTTT.

This clone was found many times. CDR3 DNA: TGTGCCAGCAGCCCCAAGTGGGGGGCCTCCACAGATACGCAGTATTTT. This gives the protein CASSPKWGASTDTQYF. The chain has TRBV5-5 and TRBJ2-3; D possibly uses TRBD1 or TRBD2 (6 bases each). From germline, CDR1 is SGHKS and CDR2 YYEKEE (reference sequence). Trimming pared 4 bases from V and 2 bases from J, leaving 17 bases between. This CDR3 has 16 amino acids.

The chain recombines TRBV30 with TRBJ2-7, with D possibly TRBD2 on 6 matching bases. V shed 5 bases and J shed 5 bases, with 19 bases lying between them. Germline-derived CDR1 and CDR2 are GTSNPN and SVGIG (reference sequence). This CDR3 spans 14 amino acids. The CDR3 nucleotides are TGTGCCTGGTCAGGTCTGGCGGGATTCAACGAGCAGTACTTC. This sequence encodes CAWSGLAGFNEQYF.

The rearrangement uses TRBV28 and TRBJ2-4; D may correspond to TRBD1 or TRBD2 (6 bases each). Trimming pared 6 bases from V and 0 bases from J, leaving 18 bases between. The germline V gene has CDR1 MDHEN and CDR2 SYDVKM. The CDR3 consists of 17 residues. CDR3 loop: CASSLFGGSLAKNIQYF. CDR3 in DNA: TGTGCCAGCAGCCTGTTCGGGGGCAGCCTAGCCAAAAACATTCAGTACTTC.

V is TRBV29-1 and J is TRBJ2-2; D call uncertain. Germline assignment: CDR1 SQVTM and CDR2 ANQGSEA. This CDR3 has 13 residues. Trimming cost V 4 bases and J 0 bases, with 6 bases left between them. Here the CDR3 reads CSVATANTGELFF. The CDR3 coding sequence is TGCAGCGTTGCTACGGCGAACACCGGGGAGCTGTTTTTT.

The chain carries TRBV18 and TRBJ1-6, with TRBD1 matching 10 bases. Unmatched junction bases numbered 13, after V lost 1 base and J lost 10 bases. The CDR3 extends over 18 amino acids. The germline CDR1 and CDR2 sequences are KGHSH and LQKENI. The CDR3 protein is CASSPRRSGTGDLSPLHF. CDR3 nucleotides: TGTGCCAGCTCACCACGACGCTCCGGGACAGGGGACTTATCACCCCTCCACTTT.

The rearrangement links TRBV6-5 to TRBJ1-2; D may be TRBD1 (6 bases). The CDR3 is 15 residues long. Looked up from germline, CDR1 is MNHEY and CDR2 is SVGAGI. Trimming shortened V by 5 bases and J by 1 base, and 14 bases separated the two germline ends. CDR3 amino acids: CASSPSGGGNYGYTF. CDR3 sequence (DNA): TGTGCCAGCAGTCCCTCGGGGGGCGGTAACTATGGCTACACCTTC.

V and J are TRBV4-2 and TRBJ2-2; D remains ambiguous. Trimming cost V 6 bases and J 1 base, with 3 bases left between them. This CDR3 has 12 amino acids. The germline CDR1 and CDR2 sequences are LGHNA and YNFKEQ. The CDR3 loop is CASRRNTGELFF. DNA of the CDR3: TGTGCCAGCAGACGGAACACCGGGGAGCTGTTTTTT.

The V and J genes are TRBV6-5 and TRBJ2-3; 9 bases are shared with TRBD2. Germline assignment: CDR1 MNHEY and CDR2 SVGAGI. With 6 bases clipped from V and 2 bases from J, the junction kept 3 bases outside the gene matches. This CDR3 has 14 amino acids. Here the CDR3 reads CASRGGRATDTQYF. DNA for the CDR3: TGTGCCAGCAGGGGCGGGAGGGCCACAGATACGCAGTATTTT.